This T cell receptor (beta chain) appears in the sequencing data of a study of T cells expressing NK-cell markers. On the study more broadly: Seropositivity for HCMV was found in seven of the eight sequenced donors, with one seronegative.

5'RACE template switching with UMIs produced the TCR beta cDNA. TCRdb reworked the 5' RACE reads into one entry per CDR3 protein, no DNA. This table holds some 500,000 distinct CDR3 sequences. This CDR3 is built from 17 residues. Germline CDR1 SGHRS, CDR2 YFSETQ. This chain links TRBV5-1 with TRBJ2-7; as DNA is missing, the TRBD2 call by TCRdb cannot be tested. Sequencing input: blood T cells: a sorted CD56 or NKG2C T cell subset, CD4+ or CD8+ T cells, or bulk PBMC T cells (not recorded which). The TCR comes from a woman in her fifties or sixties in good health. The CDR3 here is CASSLGLAGANSYEQYF.